One sample yielded the 10 T cell receptor beta chains listed below, sequenced in a study of T cells after yellow fever vaccination. Via MiXCR, TCRdb re-called the 5' RACE reads, giving one row per CDR3 protein. The sample includes about 340,000 distinct CDR3 sequences, approximately 4% seen only once; the top ten take 24%. The sequencing here drew on PBMCs, taken 5 days after the yellow fever booster vaccination. The receptors come from a man in his late teens or twenties who received the YFV17D yellow fever vaccine.

At least ten counts were recorded for this clonotype. V is TRBV27 and J is TRBJ1-6; D is unresolved. Trimming took off 8 bases at V and 8 bases at J, with 10 bases between the two ends. Germline CDR1 reads MNHEY; CDR2 reads SMNVEV (reference sequence). The CDR3 sequence is 12 residues long. CDR3 amino acids: CASADLYSPLHF. In DNA form, the CDR3 reads TGTGCCAGCGCGGACCTTTATTCACCCCTCCACTTT.

The V and J genes are TRBV4-1 and TRBJ1-2; tentatively, D is TRBD1 (5 bases). CDR3 length: 16 residues. Germline V gene lookup returns CDR1 MGHRA and CDR2 YSYEKL. Trimming stripped 0 bases from V and 4 bases from J, with 15 bases between. This CDR3 is CASSQEFRGFGYGYTF. CDR3 DNA: TGCGCCAGCAGCCAAGAATTTAGGGGTTTTGGCTATGGCTACACCTTC.

This clonotype came up a few times. V and J are TRBV4-1 and TRBJ2-4, with D unresolved. CDR1 is MGHRA and CDR2 is YSYEKL in the germline V gene. The CDR3 extends over 14 amino acids. The germline V and J ends were trimmed by 5 bases and 0 bases, with 8 bases remaining between them. The CDR3: CASSLTLAKNIQYF. For the CDR3, the DNA is TGCGCCAGCAGCTTGACGCTAGCCAAAAACATTCAGTACTTC.

This clonotype was counted a few times. This chain uses TRBV7-3 with TRBJ2-7, with 11 bases that match TRBD2. Germline loops: CDR1 SGHTA, CDR2 FQGTGA. V shed 4 bases, J shed 0 bases, and the junction held 8 bases outside the gene matches. The CDR3 has 17 residues. Here the CDR3 reads CASSSRLAGRSSYEQYF. The CDR3 DNA reads as TGTGCCAGCAGCTCCCGACTAGCGGGGCGAAGCTCCTACGAGCAGTACTTC. The entire variable domain, with the rest obtained from reference TRBV7-3 and TRBJ2-7, is as follows: GAGVSQTPSNKVTEKGKYVELRCDPISGHTALYWYRQSLGQGPEFLIYFQGTGAADDSGLPNDRFFAVRPEGSVSTLKIQRTERGDSAVYLCASSSRLAGRSSYEQYFGPGTRLTVT.

The gene calls are TRBV12-3 or TRBV12-4 and TRBJ2-7, with a tentative D call TRBD1 (5 bases). The length of the CDR3 is 14 residues. V lost 7 bases to trimming and J lost 2 bases, with 15 bases between them. CDR3 in amino acids: CASTAVGRAYEQYF. The CDR3 bases are TGTGCCAGCACGGCGGTGGGGCGTGCCTACGAGCAGTACTTC.

The chain combines TRBV18 with TRBJ1-5, with D tentatively TRBD1 (5 bases). Deletions cut 3 bases from V and 7 bases from J, with 13 bases between. CDR3 size: 14 residues. CDR1 KGHSH and CDR2 LQKENI come from the germline V gene. The CDR3 nucleotides are TGTGCCAGCTCACCGAGCAGGGATTCCCAGCCCCAGCATTTT. Translation: CASSPSRDSQPQHF.

V is TRBV30 and J is TRBJ1-1; D is unresolved. Germline CDR1 is GTSNPN and CDR2 is SVGIG (reference sequence). This CDR3 comprises 11 residues. V was pared by 5 bases and J by 3 bases, with 7 bases between. CDR3 in DNA: TGTGCCTGGGACCTTTACACTGAAGCTTTCTTT. It specifies CAWDLYTEAFF.

This clonotype was seen a few times. This sequence joins TRBV4-3 and TRBJ2-2, with no clear D. The V and J ends lost 4 bases and 6 bases respectively, with 15 bases between them. The germline V gene encodes CDR1 LGHNA and CDR2 YSLEER. The CDR3 covers 15 residues. The CDR3 protein is CASSPEGKMAGELFF. In DNA form, the CDR3 reads TGCGCCAGCAGCCCGGAAGGGAAGATGGCCGGGGAGCTGTTTTTT.

This clonotype has just a few counts. V and J are TRBV28 and TRBJ2-2, with TRBD1 as a possible D gene (6 bases). The CDR3 runs 16 residues. The V end was cut by 2 bases, the J end by 4 bases, with 14 bases between. Germline-derived CDR1 and CDR2 are MDHEN and SYDVKM. Here the CDR3 DNA reads TGTGCCAGCAGTTTACGACACAGGGTGCGCACCGGGGAGCTGTTTTTT. Translated, it gives CASSLRHRVRTGELFF.

This clonotype was detected only a few times. This chain uses TRBV12-3 or TRBV12-4 with TRBJ2-3; 7 bases match TRBD2. The CDR3 sequence is 17 residues long. J lost 0 bases, V lost 3 bases, and 9 bases had no gene match. The CDR3, as DNA: TGTGCCAGCAGTTTTGTTCTAGCGGCCGATAGCACAGATACGCAGTATTTT. This codes for CASSFVLAADSTDTQYF.